Each of the 26 T cell receptor beta chains below was sequenced from the same sample in a study of T cell changes during pregnancy in multiple sclerosis. Using immunoSEQ multiplex PCR, the repertoire was profiled, and TCRdb retains in-frame clones only, with some absent. The sample includes 42,000 or so clones, 94% of them seen just once. The sample consisted of CD8+ T cells from peripheral blood mononuclear cells, taken in the third trimester of pregnancy. The receptors derive from a female donor with multiple sclerosis, enrolled in a pregnancy study.

The chain is built from TRBV5-8 and TRBJ2-7; 7 nucleotides match TRBD1. CDR3 size: 13 residues. The V and J ends lost 3 bases and 3 bases, in that order; junction bases with no gene match: 3. Germline CDR1 reads SGHTS; CDR2 reads YDEGEE. The CDR3 reads CASSSRDSYEQYF. The CDR3 DNA reads as TGTGCCAGCAGCTCCCGGGACAGCTACGAGCAGTACTTC. The full variable domain, rest sourced from reference TRBV5-8 and TRBJ2-7, is EAGVTQSPTHLIKTRGQQATLRCSPISGHTSVYWYQQALGLGLQFLLWYDEGEERNRGNFPPRFSGRQFPNYSSELNVNALELEDSALYLCASSSRDSYEQYFGPGTRLTVT.

The J gene is TRBJ1-1, the V gene TRBV9, with 9 bases aligning to TRBD1. After removal of 0 bases from V and 5 bases from J, the junction contained 2 bases not matched to a gene. Germline CDR1 SGDLS, CDR2 YYNGEE. The CDR3 totals 14 residues. The CDR3: CASSVGQGGTEAFF. As DNA, the CDR3 is TGTGCCAGCAGCGTAGGACAGGGGGGAACTGAAGCTTTCTTT. Full variable domain (remainder filled in from reference TRBV9 and TRBJ1-1): DSGVTQTPKHLITATGQRVTLRCSPRSGDLSVYWYQQSLDQGLQFLIQYYNGEERAKGNILERFSAQQFPDLHSELNLSSLELGDSALYFCASSVGQGGTEAFFGQGTRLTVV.

J is TRBJ2-3 and V is TRBV12-5; TRBD1 aligns across 7 bases. The J segment lost 6 bases and the V segment lost 1 base, leaving 7 bases of the junction unmatched. Germline CDR1 and CDR2: LGHNT and FRNRAP. CDR3 length: 15 residues. CDR3 amino acids: CASGLGQGQWDTQYF. CDR3 coding DNA: TGTGCTAGTGGTTTGGGCCAGGGACAGTGGGATACGCAGTATTTT.

This CDR3 is CATSRDRGSQETQYF. As DNA, the CDR3 is TGTGCCACCAGCAGAGATCGCGGGAGCCAAGAGACCCAGTACTTC. The chain links TRBV15 to TRBJ2-5; TRBD2 agrees at 7 bases. The V gene end was trimmed by 0 bases and the J gene end by 1 base; junction bases not matched to a gene: 2. The CDR3 is 15 residues long. Germline V gene lookup returns CDR1 LNHNV and CDR2 YYDKDF (reference sequence).

This chain joins TRBV5-1 and TRBJ2-1; the match to TRBD2 covers 9 bases. Germline CDR1 and CDR2: SGHRS and YFSETQ. Trimming at V came to 0 bases and at J to 5 bases, leaving 12 bases not matched to a gene. CDR3 length: 18 amino acids. In DNA, the CDR3 is TGCGCCAGCAGCTTGGCCGAGACTAGCGGCGCATTTGACAATGAGCAGTTCTTC. Protein: CASSLAETSGAFDNEQFF.

The chain has TRBV30 and TRBJ2-2, with 8 bases that match TRBD2. The CDR3 has 13 residues. Trimming cost V 5 bases and J 9 bases; bases outside gene matches: 8. In germline, CDR1 is GTSNPN, CDR2 SVGIG (reference sequence). The CDR3: CAWSYGGRRELFF. The DNA for the CDR3 is TGTGCCTGGTCGTACGGCGGGAGGCGGGAGCTGTTTTTT.

The sample holds one count of this clone. The chain couples TRBV4-1 to TRBJ2-1; D perhaps matches TRBD1 (7 bases). This CDR3 spans 14 amino acids. The ends were cut back, 8 bases at V and 4 bases at J, with 15 bases in the middle. Germline V lookup: CDR1 MGHRA, CDR2 YSYEKL. CDR3 protein: CASAEGASYNEQFF. CDR3 nucleotides: TGCGCCAGCGCGGAGGGGGCCTCTTACAATGAGCAGTTCTTC.

This chain links TRBV7-8 with TRBJ2-1; TRBD2 might be the D (5 bases). The CDR3 contains 16 residues. CDR1 and CDR2 from the germline V gene are SGHVS and FQNEAQ. The V gene lost 1 base and the J gene lost 0 bases, with 10 bases spanning the gap. CDR3: CASSLGTRSSYNEQFF. The CDR3 region has the DNA TGTGCCAGCAGCTTAGGGACTCGAAGCTCCTACAATGAGCAGTTCTTC.

The chain has TRBV7-2 and TRBJ2-3, with 7 bases identical to TRBD2. V lost 5 bases to trimming and J lost 3 bases; unmatched junction nucleotides: 8. The CDR3 length is 15 residues. The germline V gene has CDR1 SGHTA and CDR2 FQGNSA. The CDR3: CASSRLLAGTDTQYF. CDR3 nucleotide sequence: TGTGCCAGCAGCCGTCTTTTAGCGGGTACAGATACGCAGTATTTT.

V gene TRBV20-1 combines with J gene TRBJ1-5; D is undetermined. CDR3 size: 10 residues. The V and J ends lost 7 bases and 1 base respectively, with 2 bases between them. Germline assignment: CDR1 DFQATT and CDR2 SNEGSKA (reference sequence). This chain's CDR3 is CSVSNQPQHF. The DNA of the CDR3 is TGCAGTGTAAGCAATCAGCCCCAGCATTTT.

The chain has TRBV28 and TRBJ1-1; D perhaps matches TRBD1 (5 bases). Germline CDR1 MDHEN, CDR2 SYDVKM. With 5 bases removed from V and 4 bases from J, the gap between germline ends came to 8 bases. This CDR3 comprises 12 residues. The CDR3 bases are TGTGCCAGCAGTCGTCAGGGCACTGAAGCTTTCTTT. It specifies CASSRQGTEAFF.

This chain connects TRBV28 to TRBJ2-7; TRBD1 might be the D (6 bases). Per germline, CDR1 MDHEN and CDR2 SYDVKM. Between the trimmed V and J ends, which lost 6 bases and 2 bases, there was a span of 11 bases. This CDR3 comprises 13 residues. CDR3 DNA: TGTGCCAGCAGCGGGACACCCACCTACGAGCAGTACTTC. Amino acid sequence: CASSGTPTYEQYF.

V gene TRBV28 combines with J gene TRBJ2-1, with D possibly matching TRBD2 (5 bases). This CDR3 is 14 amino acids long. The germline V gene encodes CDR1 MDHEN and CDR2 SYDVKM. V lost 6 bases, J lost 4 bases, and 13 bases lay in between. CDR3 coding DNA: TGTGCCAGCAGCGTTGCGGGCCTATACAATGAGCAGTTCTTC. It codes for CASSVAGLYNEQFF. The variable domain in full, completed from reference TRBV28 and TRBJ2-1, reads DVKVTQSSRYLVKRTGEKVFLECVQDMDHENMFWYRQDPGLGLRLIYFSYDVKMKEKGDIPEGYSVSREKKERFSLILESASTNQTSMYLCASSVAGLYNEQFFGPGTRLTVL.

This clone was detected once. The CDR3 DNA reads as TGTGCCAGCAGCGGGGGGATAAGAGAGACCCAGTACTTC. This translates into CASSGGIRETQYF. The chain combines TRBV28 with TRBJ2-5; TRBD2 aligns across 7 bases. CDR1 is MDHEN and CDR2 is SYDVKM in the germline V gene. Trimming removed 6 bases from V and 4 bases from J; junction bases left unmatched: 5. The CDR3 contains 13 residues.

V is TRBV28 and J is TRBJ1-2, with D possibly TRBD1 on 6 matching bases. Germline values: CDR1 MDHEN, CDR2 SYDVKM. The length of the CDR3 is 14 residues. V dropped 8 bases and J dropped 7 bases, with 20 bases sitting between them. This chain's CDR3 is CASGKHRALPGYTF. As DNA, the CDR3 is TGTGCCAGCGGAAAACACAGGGCTCTGCCTGGCTACACCTTC.

The chain links TRBV11-1 to TRBJ2-1; 14 nucleotides line up with TRBD2. V lost 5 bases, J lost 8 bases, and 5 bases stayed unmatched. The germline V gene has CDR1 SGHAT and CDR2 FQDESV (reference sequence). This CDR3 comprises 15 residues. The CDR3 region is CASSVTSGRVHEQFF. The CDR3, as DNA: TGTGCCAGCAGCGTGACTAGCGGGAGGGTCCATGAGCAGTTCTTC.

This chain joins TRBV28 and TRBJ2-1, with TRBD2 matching 11 bases. J was trimmed by 7 bases and V by 5 bases; bases with no gene match: 7. Per germline, CDR1 MDHEN and CDR2 SYDVKM. The CDR3 has 15 residues. CDR3 sequence: CASSLAGGVANEQFF. Written as DNA, the CDR3 is TGTGCCAGCAGTCTAGCGGGAGGTGTAGCTAATGAGCAGTTCTTC.

The V and J genes are TRBV27 and TRBJ2-1; 9 bases match TRBD2. This CDR3 has 17 amino acids. Germline values: CDR1 MNHEY, CDR2 SMNVEV (reference sequence). The V segment lost 1 base and the J segment 2 bases; nucleotides outside the gene matches: 6. DNA of the CDR3: TGTGCCAGCAGTTTATATCCTAGCGGGATAACCTACAATGAGCAGTTCTTC. It translates to CASSLYPSGITYNEQFF.

The chain joins TRBV27 to TRBJ2-7; D not certain. The V gene lost 3 bases and the J gene lost 3 bases, with 9 bases spanning the gap. The length of the CDR3 is 13 residues. Germline CDR1 reads MNHEY; CDR2 reads SMNVEV (reference sequence). The CDR3 DNA reads TGTGCCAGCAGTTTCCACAGAGACTACGAGCAGTACTTC. It specifies CASSFHRDYEQYF.

The chain couples TRBV11-1 to TRBJ2-7, with unresolved D. Germline V gives CDR1 SGHAT, CDR2 FQDESV (reference sequence). There are 16 residues in the CDR3. V gave up 3 bases and J gave up 0 bases, with 15 bases separating them. The CDR3 nucleotides read TGTGCCAGCAGCTTCCTTTTGGGCGCCTCCTCCTACGAGCAGTACTTC. Encoded protein: CASSFLLGASSYEQYF.

The chain has TRBV14 and TRBJ2-2; D perhaps matches TRBD2 (5 bases). Per the germline V gene, CDR1 is SGHDN and CDR2 is FVKESK. The V end was cut by 1 base, the J end by 2 bases, with 17 bases between. The CDR3 covers 18 residues. CDR3 DNA: TGTGCCAGCAGCCAAGTCCCCTTGGCAGCGGCTAACACCGGGGAGCTGTTTTTT. Its translation: CASSQVPLAAANTGELFF.

This clone appeared once. This chain joins TRBV27 and TRBJ1-4; D remains ambiguous. V was cut by 6 bases and J by 4 bases, with 15 bases left in between. CDR1 and CDR2 (germline): MNHEY, SMNVEV (reference sequence). The CDR3 is made up of 15 amino acids. CDR3 DNA: TGTGCCAGCAGCACGTCTGGAAGACTTAATGAAAAACTGTTTTTT. This sequence encodes CASSTSGRLNEKLFF.

The chain is built from TRBV7-9 and TRBJ2-3; 12 bases map to TRBD2. J gave up 3 bases and V 5 bases, and 12 bases lay outside the gene matches. Germline loops: CDR1 SEHNR, CDR2 FQNEAQ (reference sequence). The CDR3 spans 18 residues. The CDR3 bases are TGTGCCAGCAGCACCTCTAGCGGGAGGGCCGAGAAGACAGATACGCAGTATTTT. This gives the protein CASSTSSGRAEKTDTQYF. Looking up the rest from reference TRBV7-9 and TRBJ2-3 gives the full variable domain: DTGVSQNPRHKITKRGQNVTFRCDPISEHNRLYWYRQTLGQGPEFLTYFQNEAQLEKSRLLSDRFSAERPKGSFSTLEIQRTEQGDSAMYLCASSTSSGRAEKTDTQYFGPGTRLTVL.

The CDR3 region has the DNA TGTGCCACCAGCAGAGTACTAGCGGTCTACAATGAGCAGTTCTTC. Its protein product is CATSRVLAVYNEQFF. The rearrangement uses TRBV15 and TRBJ2-1, with 8 bases identical to TRBD2. With 1 base clipped from V and 3 bases from J, the junction kept 2 bases outside the gene matches. The CDR3 consists of 15 residues. The germline V gene encodes CDR1 LNHNV and CDR2 YYDKDF (reference sequence). The whole variable domain, remainder taken from reference TRBV15 and TRBJ2-1, is DAMVIQNPRYQVTQFGKPVTLSCSQTLNHNVMYWYQQKSSQAPKLLFHYYDKDFNNEADTPDNFQSRRPNTSFCFLDIRSPGLGDTAMYLCATSRVLAVYNEQFFGPGTRLTVL.

The V and J genes are TRBV27 and TRBJ2-6; TRBD1 aligns across 9 bases. The CDR3 has 17 residues. Germline CDR1 is MNHEY and CDR2 is SMNVEV (reference sequence). J was trimmed by 0 bases and V by 6 bases; bases with no gene match: 6. CDR3 sequence reads: CASSPDRGDSGANVLTF. The DNA of the CDR3 is TGTGCCAGCAGCCCCGACAGGGGGGACTCTGGGGCCAACGTCCTGACTTTC.

The J gene is TRBJ2-3, the V gene TRBV7-9, with D perhaps matching TRBD2 (5 bases). Per germline, CDR1 SEHNR and CDR2 FQNEAQ (reference sequence). With 2 bases removed from V and 0 bases from J, the gap between germline ends came to 12 bases. This CDR3 is 16 amino acids long. CDR3 residues: CASSLLTSPSTDTQYF. DNA for the CDR3: TGTGCCAGCAGCTTATTAACTAGTCCTAGCACAGATACGCAGTATTTT.